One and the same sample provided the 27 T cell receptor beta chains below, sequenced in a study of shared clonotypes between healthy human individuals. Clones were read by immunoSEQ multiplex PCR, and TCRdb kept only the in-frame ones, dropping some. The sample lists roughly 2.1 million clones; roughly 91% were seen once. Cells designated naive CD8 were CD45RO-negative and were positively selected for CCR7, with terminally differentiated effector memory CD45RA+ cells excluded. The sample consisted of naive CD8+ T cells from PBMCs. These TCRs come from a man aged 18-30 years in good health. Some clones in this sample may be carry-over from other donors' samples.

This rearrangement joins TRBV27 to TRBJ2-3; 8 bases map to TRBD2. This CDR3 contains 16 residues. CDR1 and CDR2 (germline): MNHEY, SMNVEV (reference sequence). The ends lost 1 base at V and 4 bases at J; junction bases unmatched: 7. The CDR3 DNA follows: TGTGCCAGCAGTTTATTAGCGGGATCAGGTTCAGATACGCAGTATTTT. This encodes CASSLLAGSGSDTQYF.

The chain's CDR3 is CASSGRVQYNEQFF. The CDR3 region has the DNA TGTGCCAGCAGTGGTCGGGTCCAGTACAATGAGCAGTTCTTC. This rearrangement joins TRBV7-8 to TRBJ2-1; D is uncertain. CDR1 SGHVS and CDR2 FQNEAQ come from the germline V gene. Trimming removed 6 bases from V and 4 bases from J, with 13 bases in between. The CDR3 spans 14 residues.

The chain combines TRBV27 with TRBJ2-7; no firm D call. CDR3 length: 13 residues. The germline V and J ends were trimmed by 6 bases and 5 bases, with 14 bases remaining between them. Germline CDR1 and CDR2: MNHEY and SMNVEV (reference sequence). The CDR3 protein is CASSFLADDEQYF. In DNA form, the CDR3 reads TGTGCCAGCAGCTTTCTTGCGGATGACGAGCAGTACTTC.

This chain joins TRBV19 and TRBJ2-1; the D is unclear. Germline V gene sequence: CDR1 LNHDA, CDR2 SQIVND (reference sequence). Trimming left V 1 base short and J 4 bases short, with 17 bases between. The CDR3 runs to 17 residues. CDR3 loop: CASSIVYPQTTYNEQFF. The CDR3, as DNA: TGTGCCAGTAGTATAGTTTACCCCCAGACCACGTACAATGAGCAGTTCTTC.

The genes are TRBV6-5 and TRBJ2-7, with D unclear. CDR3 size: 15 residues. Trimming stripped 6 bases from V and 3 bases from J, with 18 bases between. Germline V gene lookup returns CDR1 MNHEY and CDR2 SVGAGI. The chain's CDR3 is CASSPLPPDLYEQYF. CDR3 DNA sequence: TGTGCCAGCAGCCCCCTCCCCCCTGACCTCTACGAGCAGTACTTC.

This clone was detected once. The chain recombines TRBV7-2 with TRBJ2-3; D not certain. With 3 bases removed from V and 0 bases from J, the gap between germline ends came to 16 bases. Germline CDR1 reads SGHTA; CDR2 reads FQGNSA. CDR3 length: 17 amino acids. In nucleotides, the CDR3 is TGTGCCAGCAGCTTTGATCCCCGCGTACTTAGCACAGATACGCAGTATTTT. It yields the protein CASSFDPRVLSTDTQYF.

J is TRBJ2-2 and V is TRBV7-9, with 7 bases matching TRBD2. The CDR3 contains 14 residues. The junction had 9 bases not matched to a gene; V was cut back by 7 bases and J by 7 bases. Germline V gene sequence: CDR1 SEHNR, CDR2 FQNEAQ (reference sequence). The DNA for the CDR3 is TGTGCCAGCACCGCCCCGGGGAGGGACGGGGAGCTGTTTTTT. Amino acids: CASTAPGRDGELFF.

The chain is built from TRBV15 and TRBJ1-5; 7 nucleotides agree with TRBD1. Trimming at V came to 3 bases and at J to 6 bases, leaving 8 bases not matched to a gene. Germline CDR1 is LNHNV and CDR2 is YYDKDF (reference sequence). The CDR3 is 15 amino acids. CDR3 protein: CATSSDREGGQPQHF. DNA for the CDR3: TGTGCCACCAGCAGTGACAGGGAAGGGGGTCAGCCCCAGCATTTT. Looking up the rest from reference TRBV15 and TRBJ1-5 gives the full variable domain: DAMVIQNPRYQVTQFGKPVTLSCSQTLNHNVMYWYQQKSSQAPKLLFHYYDKDFNNEADTPDNFQSRRPNTSFCFLDIRSPGLGDTAMYLCATSSDREGGQPQHFGDGTRLSIL.

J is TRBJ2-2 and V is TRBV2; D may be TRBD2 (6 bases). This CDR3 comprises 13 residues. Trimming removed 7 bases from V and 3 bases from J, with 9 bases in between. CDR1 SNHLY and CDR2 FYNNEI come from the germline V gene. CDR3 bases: TGTGCCAGCATGGCGGGGTACACCGGGGAGCTGTTTTTT. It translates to CASMAGYTGELFF.

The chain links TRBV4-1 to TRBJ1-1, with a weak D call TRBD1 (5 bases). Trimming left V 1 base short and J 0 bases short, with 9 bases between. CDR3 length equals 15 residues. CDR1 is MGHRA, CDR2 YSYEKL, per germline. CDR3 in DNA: TGCGCCAGCAGCCAAGCCGGGGGAATGAACACTGAAGCTTTCTTT. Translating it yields CASSQAGGMNTEAFF.

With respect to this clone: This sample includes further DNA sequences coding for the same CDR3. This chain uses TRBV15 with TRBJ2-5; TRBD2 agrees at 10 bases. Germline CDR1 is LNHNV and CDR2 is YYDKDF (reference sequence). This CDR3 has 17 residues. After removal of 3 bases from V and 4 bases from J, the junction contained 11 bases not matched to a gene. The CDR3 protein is CATSSDPLAGVGETQYF. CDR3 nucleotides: TGTGCCACCAGCAGTGATCCTCTAGCGGGAGTAGGAGAGACCCAGTACTTC.

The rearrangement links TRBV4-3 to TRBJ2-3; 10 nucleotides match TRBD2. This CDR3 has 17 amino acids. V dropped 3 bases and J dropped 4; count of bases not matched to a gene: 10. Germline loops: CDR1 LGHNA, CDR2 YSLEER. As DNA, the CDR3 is TGCGCCAGCAGCCAGGAAACCGGGACTAGCGTTCCAGATACGCAGTATTTT. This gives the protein CASSQETGTSVPDTQYF.

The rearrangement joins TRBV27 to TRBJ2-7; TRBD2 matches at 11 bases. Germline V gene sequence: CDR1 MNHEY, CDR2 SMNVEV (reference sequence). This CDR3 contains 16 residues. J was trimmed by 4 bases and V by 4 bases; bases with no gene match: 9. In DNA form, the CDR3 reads TGTGCCAGCAGTTCAACCTCCGGGACTAGCGGATACGAGCAGTACTTC. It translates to CASSSTSGTSGYEQYF.

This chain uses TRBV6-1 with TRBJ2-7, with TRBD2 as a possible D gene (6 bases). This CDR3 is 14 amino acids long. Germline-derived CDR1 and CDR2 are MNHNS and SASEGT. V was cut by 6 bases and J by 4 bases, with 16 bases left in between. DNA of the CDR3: TGTGCCAGCAGCAGTAGACTAGGAGCATACGAGCAGTACTTC. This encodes CASSSRLGAYEQYF.

The CDR3 here is CASSQRRAHSGNTIYF. Here the CDR3 DNA reads TGTGCCAGTAGTCAACGCCGGGCTCACTCTGGAAACACCATATATTTT. This rearrangement joins TRBV19 to TRBJ1-3; D gene ambiguous. The CDR3 totals 16 residues. Germline CDR1 is LNHDA and CDR2 is SQIVND (reference sequence). The V gene lost 5 bases and the J gene lost 0 bases, with 14 bases spanning the gap.

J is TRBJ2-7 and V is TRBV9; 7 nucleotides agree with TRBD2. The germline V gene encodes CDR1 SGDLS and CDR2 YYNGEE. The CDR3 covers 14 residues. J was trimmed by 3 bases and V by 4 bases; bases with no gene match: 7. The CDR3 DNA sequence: TGTGCCAGCAGCTCCCGAGCGGGGTTCTACGAGCAGTACTTC. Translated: CASSSRAGFYEQYF.

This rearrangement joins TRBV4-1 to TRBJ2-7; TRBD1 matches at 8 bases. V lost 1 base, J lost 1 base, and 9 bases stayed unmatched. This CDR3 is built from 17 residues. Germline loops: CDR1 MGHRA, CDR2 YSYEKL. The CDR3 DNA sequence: TGCGCCAGCAGCCAAGCTTCTCGACAGGGGTCATCCTACGAGCAGTACTTC. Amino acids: CASSQASRQGSSYEQYF.

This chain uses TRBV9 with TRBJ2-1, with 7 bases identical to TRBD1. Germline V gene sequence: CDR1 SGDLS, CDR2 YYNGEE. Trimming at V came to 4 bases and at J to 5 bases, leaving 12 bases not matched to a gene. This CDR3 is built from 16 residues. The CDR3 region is CASSTQTGFPNNEQFF. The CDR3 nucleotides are TGTGCCAGCAGCACCCAGACAGGGTTCCCAAACAATGAGCAGTTCTTC. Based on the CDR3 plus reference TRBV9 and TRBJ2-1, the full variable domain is DSGVTQTPKHLITATGQRVTLRCSPRSGDLSVYWYQQSLDQGLQFLIQYYNGEERAKGNILERFSAQQFPDLHSELNLSSLELGDSALYFCASSTQTGFPNNEQFFGPGTRLTVL.

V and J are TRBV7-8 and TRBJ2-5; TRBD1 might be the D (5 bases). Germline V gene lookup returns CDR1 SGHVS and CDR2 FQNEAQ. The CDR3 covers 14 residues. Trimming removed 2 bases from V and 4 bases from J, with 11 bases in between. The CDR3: CASSLRQLGETQYF. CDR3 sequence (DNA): TGTGCCAGCAGCTTACGACAGCTAGGAGAGACCCAGTACTTC. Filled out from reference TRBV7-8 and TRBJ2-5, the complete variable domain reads GAGVSQSPRYKVAKRGQDVALRCDPISGHVSLFWYQQALGQGPEFLTYFQNEAQLDKSGLPSDRFFAERPEGSVSTLKIQRTQQEDSAVYLCASSLRQLGETQYFGPGTRLLVL.

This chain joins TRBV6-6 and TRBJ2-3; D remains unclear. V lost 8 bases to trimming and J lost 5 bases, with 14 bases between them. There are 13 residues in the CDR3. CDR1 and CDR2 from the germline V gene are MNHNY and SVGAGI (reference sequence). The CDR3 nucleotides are TGTGCCAGCCTCACCTACGGTGGAGATACGCAGTATTTT. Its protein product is CASLTYGGDTQYF.

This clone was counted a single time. The CDR3 loop is CASSRGALYQETQYF. CDR3 sequence (DNA): TGTGCCAGCAGTCGCGGCGCACTGTACCAAGAGACCCAGTACTTC. The V call is TRBV28, the J call TRBJ2-5; D call uncertain. V was pared by 5 bases and J by 0 bases, with 13 bases between. This CDR3 has 15 amino acids. Germline V gene lookup returns CDR1 MDHEN and CDR2 SYDVKM.

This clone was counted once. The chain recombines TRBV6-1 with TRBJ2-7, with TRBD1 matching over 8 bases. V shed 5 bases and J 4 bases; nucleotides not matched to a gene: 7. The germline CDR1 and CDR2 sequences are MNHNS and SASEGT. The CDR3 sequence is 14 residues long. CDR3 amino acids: CASSHRDRLYEQYF. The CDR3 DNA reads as TGTGCCAGCAGTCACCGGGACAGGTTATACGAGCAGTACTTC.

The CDR3 here is CASSLAGTSETQYF. CDR3 nucleotides: TGTGCCAGCAGCTTAGCCGGGACCTCAGAGACCCAGTACTTC. The rearrangement joins TRBV11-3 to TRBJ2-5; D assignment may be TRBD1 or TRBD2 (5 bases each). Trimming left V 1 base short and J 4 bases short, with 10 bases between. Germline V CDR1 and CDR2: SGHNT, YENEEA. This CDR3 spans 14 amino acids. The full variable domain, its missing parts supplied by reference TRBV11-3 and TRBJ2-5, is EAGVVQSPRYKIIEKKQPVAFWCNPISGHNTLYWYLQNLGQGPELLIRYENEEAVDDSQLPKDRFSAERLKGVDSTLKIQPAELGDSAVYLCASSLAGTSETQYFGPGTRLLVL.

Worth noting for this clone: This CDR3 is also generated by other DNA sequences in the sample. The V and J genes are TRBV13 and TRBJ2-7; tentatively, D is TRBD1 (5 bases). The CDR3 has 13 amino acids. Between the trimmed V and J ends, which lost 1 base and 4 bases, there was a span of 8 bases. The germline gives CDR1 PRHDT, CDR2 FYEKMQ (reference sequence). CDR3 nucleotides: TGTGCCAGCAGCTTAGATAGGGGATACGAGCAGTACTTC. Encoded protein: CASSLDRGYEQYF.

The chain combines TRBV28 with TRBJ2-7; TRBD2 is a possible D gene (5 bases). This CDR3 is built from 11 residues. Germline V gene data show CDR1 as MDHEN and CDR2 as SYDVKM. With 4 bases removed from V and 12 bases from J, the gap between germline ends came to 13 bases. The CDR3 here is CASSSGSQRYF. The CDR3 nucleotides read TGTGCCAGCAGTTCGGGGTCTCAGAGGTACTTC.

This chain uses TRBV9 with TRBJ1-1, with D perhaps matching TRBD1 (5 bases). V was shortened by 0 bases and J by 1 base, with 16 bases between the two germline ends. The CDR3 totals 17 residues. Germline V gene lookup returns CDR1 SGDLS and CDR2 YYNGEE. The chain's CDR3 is CASSVGSRSGRNTEAFF. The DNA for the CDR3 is TGTGCCAGCAGCGTAGGAAGCCGTTCAGGGAGGAACACTGAAGCTTTCTTT.

The CDR3: CASSYGPSDEQYF. The CDR3 DNA follows: TGTGCCAGCAGCTACGGCCCCTCGGACGAGCAGTACTTC. The V gene is TRBV7-6, the J gene TRBJ2-7, with unresolved D. V dropped 4 bases and J dropped 5 bases, with 12 bases sitting between them. Germline V gives CDR1 SGHVS, CDR2 FNYEAQ. The CDR3 is made up of 13 amino acids.